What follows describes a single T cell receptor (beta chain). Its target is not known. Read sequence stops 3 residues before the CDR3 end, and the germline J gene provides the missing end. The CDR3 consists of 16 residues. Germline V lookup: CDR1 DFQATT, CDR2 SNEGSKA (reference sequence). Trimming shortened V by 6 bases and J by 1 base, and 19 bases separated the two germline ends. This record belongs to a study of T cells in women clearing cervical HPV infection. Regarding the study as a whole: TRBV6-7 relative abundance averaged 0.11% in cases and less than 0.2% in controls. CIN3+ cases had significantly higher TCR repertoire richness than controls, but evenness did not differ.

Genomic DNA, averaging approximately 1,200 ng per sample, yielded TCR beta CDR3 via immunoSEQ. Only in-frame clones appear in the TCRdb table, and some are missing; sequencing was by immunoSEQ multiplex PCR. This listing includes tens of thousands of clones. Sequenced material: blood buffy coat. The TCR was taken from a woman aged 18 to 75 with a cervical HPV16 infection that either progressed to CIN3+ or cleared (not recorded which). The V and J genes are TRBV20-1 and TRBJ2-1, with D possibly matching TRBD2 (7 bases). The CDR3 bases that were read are TGCAGTGCCCACTATAGGGGGGGGCTATCCTACAATGAG. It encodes CSAHYRGGLSYNE. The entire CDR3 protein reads CSAHYRGGLSYNEQFF.